Sequencing of this TCR beta chain was carried out in a study of OX40 agonist ivuxolimab in advanced cancers. Overall study findings and caveats: Part of the nonresponder group also had normalized T-cell clonal expansion that was low. At 0.1 to 3.0 mg/kg, clonal expansion of CD4+ and CD8+ blood T cells had occurred by week 6.

As for this clone: Its matching antigen is unknown.

The CDR3 is made up of 14 amino acids. Germline lookup yields CDR1 MNHEY and CDR2 SVGAGI. V was pared by 6 bases and J by 1 base, with 13 bases between. Clones were read by immunoSEQ multiplex PCR, and TCRdb kept only the in-frame ones, dropping some. The sample holds fewer than 95,000 clones, more than 80% seen once. The specimen was CD4+ or CD8+ T cells sorted from blood, collected in a trial of the OX40 agonist ivuxolimab. The clonotype was recovered from an adult with an advanced solid tumor such as melanoma, head and neck, liver or kidney cancer. The chain employs TRBV6-5 and TRBJ2-7, with D perhaps matching TRBD1 (6 bases). This CDR3 is CASRRLGQSYEQYF. The CDR3 region has the DNA TGTGCCAGCAGGCGCCTTGGACAGTCCTACGAGCAGTACTTC.